Below, 9 T cell receptor beta chains from the same sample are listed, as sequenced in a study of identifying expanded T cells in peripheral blood. The data were produced by immunoSEQ multiplex PCR, yet TCRdb's version contains in-frame clones alone and is incomplete. The table lists about 100,000 clones, 88% of them singletons. Input material: blood. The receptors stem from a person aged 18 to 69 in good health.

The chain links TRBV19 to TRBJ2-3; TRBD2 aligns across 7 bases. Germline V gene data show CDR1 as LNHDA and CDR2 as SQIVND (reference sequence). Trimming took 6 bases from V and 0 from J; bases not matched to a gene: 6. This CDR3 is 15 amino acids long. The CDR3 DNA sequence: TGTGCCAGTAGAGAGACTAGCACTAGCACAGATACGCAGTATTTT. Translated, it gives CASRETSTSTDTQYF. Combining the CDR3 with reference TRBV19 and TRBJ2-3 gives the whole variable domain DGGITQSPKYLFRKEGQNVTLSCEQNLNHDAMYWYRQDPGQGLRLIYYSQIVNDFQKGDIAEGYSVSREKKESFPLTVTSAQKNPTAFYLCASRETSTSTDTQYFGPGTRLTVL.

This chain joins TRBV5-4 and TRBJ2-7; 11 bases align to TRBD2. J was trimmed by 7 bases and V by 2 bases; bases with no gene match: 8. The CDR3 has 15 residues. Per the germline V gene, CDR1 is SGHNT and CDR2 is YYREEE (reference sequence). The CDR3 DNA reads TGTGCCAGCAGCTTCGGACTAGCGGGTCGCGGGGAGCAGTACTTC. Its translation is CASSFGLAGRGEQYF.

The rearrangement links TRBV30 to TRBJ1-2; TRBD1 is a possible D gene (6 bases). The CDR3 extends over 11 amino acids. Deletions cut 8 bases from V and 7 bases from J, with 14 bases between. Looked up from germline, CDR1 is GTSNPN and CDR2 is SVGIG (reference sequence). DNA for the CDR3: TGTGCCCGGGCGGGGGGCTTTGGCTACACCTTC. Its translation: CARAGGFGYTF.

This clone was counted a single time. The chain combines TRBV4-2 with TRBJ1-2; D is uncertain. This CDR3 has 14 amino acids. V was clipped by 1 base and J by 1 base, with 7 bases between them. Germline CDR1 is LGHNA and CDR2 is YNFKEQ. The CDR3 here is CASSQVDYNYGYTF. The CDR3 coding sequence is TGTGCCAGCAGCCAAGTCGACTATAACTATGGCTACACCTTC.

V gene TRBV30 combines with J gene TRBJ2-1; D is perhaps TRBD1 or TRBD2 (5 bases each). Between the trimmed V and J ends, which lost 5 bases and 3 bases, there was a span of 5 bases. The V gene's germline CDR1 is GTSNPN and CDR2 SVGIG (reference sequence). This CDR3 region has 11 residues. In nucleotides, the CDR3 is TGTGCCTGGGGGGGCTACAATGAGCAGTTCTTC. Translated, it gives CAWGGYNEQFF.

The chain uses TRBV7-3 and TRBJ2-2; TRBD2 matches 13 bases. Germline V gene sequence: CDR1 SGHTA, CDR2 FQGTGA. The CDR3 extends over 16 amino acids. Trimming at V came to 4 bases and at J to 7 bases, leaving 6 bases not matched to a gene. The CDR3 DNA sequence: TGTGCCAGCAGCTACGGGACTAGCGGGACCGTCGGGGAGCTGTTTTTT. Translation gives CASSYGTSGTVGELFF.

The rearrangement joins TRBV4-2 to TRBJ2-7, with a tentative D call TRBD1 (5 bases). V lost 3 bases and J 4 bases, leaving 22 bases between the germline ends. The CDR3 length is 17 residues. Germline V gives CDR1 LGHNA, CDR2 YNFKEQ. CDR3 protein: CASSQQGVTPKYYEQYF. CDR3 DNA sequence: TGTGCCAGCAGCCAGCAGGGTGTGACACCCAAATATTACGAGCAGTACTTC.

The chain couples TRBV4-1 to TRBJ2-3; D remains ambiguous. Germline CDR1 reads MGHRA; CDR2 reads YSYEKL. CDR3 length equals 12 residues. V lost 1 base to trimming and J lost 6 bases, with 5 bases between them. This CDR3 reads CASSQVEDTQYF. CDR3 DNA: TGCGCCAGCAGCCAAGTGGAGGATACGCAGTATTTT.

The CDR3 DNA is TGCGCCAGCAGAGGTACTTCGAACACCGGGGAGCTGTTTTTT. This gives the protein CASRGTSNTGELFF. The chain has TRBV5-1 and TRBJ2-2, with D hard to call. Trimming took off 5 bases at V and 0 bases at J, with 8 bases between the two ends. CDR1 and CDR2 (germline): SGHRS, YFSETQ. The CDR3 is 14 residues long.